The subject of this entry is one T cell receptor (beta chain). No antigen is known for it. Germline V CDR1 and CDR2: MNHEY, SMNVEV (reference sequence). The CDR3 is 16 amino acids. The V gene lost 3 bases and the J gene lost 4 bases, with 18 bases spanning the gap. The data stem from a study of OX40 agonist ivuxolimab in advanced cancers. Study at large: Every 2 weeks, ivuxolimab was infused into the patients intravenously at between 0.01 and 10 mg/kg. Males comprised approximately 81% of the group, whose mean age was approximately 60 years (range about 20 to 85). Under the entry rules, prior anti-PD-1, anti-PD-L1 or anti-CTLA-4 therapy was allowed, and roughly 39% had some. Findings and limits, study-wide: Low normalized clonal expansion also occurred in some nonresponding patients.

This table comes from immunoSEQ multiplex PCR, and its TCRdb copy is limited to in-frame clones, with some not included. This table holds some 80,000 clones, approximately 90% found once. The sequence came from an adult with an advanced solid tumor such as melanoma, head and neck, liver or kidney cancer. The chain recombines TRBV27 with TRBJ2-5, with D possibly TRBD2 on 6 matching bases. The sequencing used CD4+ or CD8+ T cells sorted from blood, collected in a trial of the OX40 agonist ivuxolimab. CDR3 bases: TGTGCCAGCAGTTTTGGGGGACTCCGGGACGGAGAGACCCAGTACTTC. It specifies CASSFGGLRDGETQYF.